This is a list of T cell receptor beta chains from one sample in a study of T cell responses to AZD1222 COVID-19 vaccine. Profiled with immunoSEQ multiplex PCR; TCRdb holds only in-frame clones, not every one. The data hold under 150,000 clones, with 75% to 85% observed a single time. The sequences come from peripheral blood, collected on day 0 of MenACWY control vaccination. These receptors came from an adult in good health. Both conserved end residues are part of each CDR3. D genes are given only for firm matches. Expanded clones get a size class; other rows say once, few or many, or leave the size out.

>TRBV5-4|NA|TRBJ1-1|NA
CASSRSGTGNTEAFF
TGTGCCAGCAGCCGTTCCGGGACGGGGAACACTGAAGCTTTCTTT
>TRBV7-9|NA|TRBJ1-2|NA
CASSLGGGAYGYTF
TGTGCCAGCAGCTTAGGTGGGGGCGCCTATGGCTACACCTTC
>TRBV19|NA|TRBJ1-1|NA
CASTVDPNTEAFF
TGTGCCAGTACAGTGGACCCGAACACTGAAGCTTTCTTT
>TRBV15|NA|TRBJ2-3|TRBD2
CATSRGPAGGGTDTQYF
TGTGCCACCAGCAGAGGGCCTGCGGGGGGGGGCACAGATACGCAGTATTTT
>TRBV4-1|NA|TRBJ1-1|NA
CASSQDHGSEAFF
TGCGCCAGCAGCCAAGATCACGGCAGTGAAGCTTTCTTT
>TRBV5-5|NA|TRBJ2-7|NA
CASISGGAGNYEQYF
TGTGCCAGCATCTCCGGGGGCGCGGGGAACTACGAGCAGTACTTC
>TRBV27|NA|TRBJ1-2|NA
CASFPSTGYGYTF
TGTGCCAGCTTCCCATCGACGGGCTATGGCTACACCTTC
>TRBV10-3|NA|TRBJ2-5|NA
CAISVGETQYF
TGTGCCATCAGTGTCGGGGAGACCCAGTACTTC
>TRBV2|NA|TRBJ1-4|TRBD1
CASSLTGTGAEKLFF
TGTGCCAGCAGTTTAACCGGGACAGGGGCCGAAAAACTGTTTTTT
>TRBV29-1|NA|TRBJ2-7|NA
CSVEDLTRMEQYF
TGCAGCGTTGAAGATCTAACGCGGATGGAGCAGTACTTC
>TRBV19|NA|TRBJ1-5|NA
CASKGQPNYSNQPQHF
TGTGCCAGTAAGGGACAACCCAATTATAGCAATCAGCCCCAGCATTTT
>TRBV12-5|NA|TRBJ2-5|NA
CASGLRTLSYQETQYF
TGTGCTAGTGGTTTGAGAACACTTTCGTACCAAGAGACCCAGTACTTC
>TRBV7-8|NA|TRBJ2-5|TRBD2
CASSLGLGGVAQETQYF
TGTGCCAGCAGCTTAGGGCTGGGGGGGGTGGCCCAAGAGACCCAGTACTTC
>TRBV14|NA|TRBJ1-1|NA
CASSQGSRRAFF
TGTGCCAGCAGCCAAGGGTCTAGAAGAGCTTTCTTT
>TRBV5-1|NA|TRBJ2-7|NA
CASSPGQPHVRYEQYF
TGCGCCAGCAGCCCTGGACAACCCCATGTTAGGTACGAGCAGTACTTC
>TRBV19|few|TRBJ1-4|NA
CASSIWDMSEKLFF
TGTGCCAGTAGTATTTGGGACATGAGTGAAAAACTGTTTTTT
>TRBV2|NA|TRBJ1-5|TRBD1
CASSEDRAPQPQHF
TGTGCCAGCAGCGAAGACAGGGCCCCCCAGCCCCAGCATTTT
>TRBV7-9|NA|TRBJ2-1|TRBD2
CASSLGAGGPREQFF
TGTGCCAGCAGCTTAGGGGCGGGGGGGCCCCGTGAGCAGTTCTTC
>TRBV7-6|NA|TRBJ1-4|NA
CASSPGTSTNEKLFF
TGTGCCAGCAGCCCCGGGACATCGACTAATGAAAAACTGTTTTTT
>TRBV5-5|NA|TRBJ1-1|TRBD1
CASSFGTVNTEAFF
TGTGCCAGCAGCTTCGGGACAGTGAACACTGAAGCTTTCTTT
>TRBV7-2|NA|TRBJ1-5|NA
CASSLGGLPNQPQHF
TGTGCCAGCAGCTTAGGGGGCCTACCCAATCAGCCCCAGCATTTT
>TRBV5-6|NA|TRBJ1-1|NA
CASSLDLGGTEAFF
TGTGCCAGCAGCTTGGACCTGGGGGGCACTGAAGCTTTCTTT
>TRBV5-1|NA|TRBJ1-2|NA
CASSPRDANYGYTF
TGCGCCAGCAGCCCAAGGGACGCTAACTATGGCTACACCTTC
>TRBV29-1|NA|TRBJ1-5|NA
CSGGPGINQPQHF
TGCAGTGGGGGGCCAGGGATCAATCAGCCCCAGCATTTT
>TRBV4-1|many|TRBJ1-4|NA
CASSRTVWDEKLFF
TGCGCCAGCAGCCGGACCGTTTGGGATGAAAAACTGTTTTTT
>TRBV6-5|NA|TRBJ2-2|TRBD2
CASSSLAGVNTGELFF
TGTGCCAGCAGTTCCCTAGCGGGCGTAAACACCGGGGAGCTGTTTTTT
>TRBV18|NA|TRBJ1-6|TRBD1
CASSPPGQGAYSPLHF
TGTGCCAGCTCACCACCGGGACAGGGGGCGTATTCACCCCTCCACTTT
>TRBV7-2|NA|TRBJ1-4|NA
CASSLGLLREKLFF
TGTGCCAGCAGCTTAGGACTTTTACGTGAAAAACTGTTTTTT
>TRBV6-4|NA|TRBJ2-2|TRBD2
CASSDPRAGTSGGCIGGELFF
TGTGCCAGCAGTGACCCCCGGGCCGGGACTAGCGGGGGGTGTATCGGCGGGGAGCTGTTTTTT
>TRBV19|NA|TRBJ1-1|TRBD1
CASSLVAGTGKGRTEAFF
TGTGCCAGTAGCCTTGTGGCCGGGACAGGGAAAGGGAGGACTGAAGCTTTCTTT
>TRBV7-2|NA|TRBJ2-3|NA
CASSLEGPHTDTQYF
TGTGCCAGCAGCTTAGAGGGACCCCACACAGATACGCAGTATTTT
>TRBV28|NA|TRBJ1-5|NA
CASALGEQPQHF
TGTGCCAGCGCTTTAGGAGAGCAGCCCCAGCATTTT
>TRBV6-5|NA|TRBJ2-7|TRBD1
CASSYGDRGTYEQYF
TGTGCCAGCAGTTACGGGGACAGGGGGACCTACGAGCAGTACTTC
>TRBV4-1|NA|TRBJ2-3|NA
CASSQVMAGADTQYF
TGCGCCAGCAGCCAAGTTATGGCAGGGGCCGATACGCAGTATTTT
>TRBV11-1|NA|TRBJ1-1|NA
CASSSLGGLNTEAFF
TGTGCCAGCAGCTCATTAGGGGGGCTTAACACTGAAGCTTTCTTT
>TRBV11-2|NA|TRBJ2-3|NA
CASSSHPNPRTGGTQYF
TGTGCCAGCAGCTCCCACCCCAACCCCAGGACGGGCGGAACGCAGTATTTT
>TRBV7-9|NA|TRBJ2-1|NA
CASSFLKSGSFEQFF
TGTGCCAGCAGCTTCCTAAAAAGCGGCTCCTTTGAGCAGTTCTTC
>TRBV29-1|NA|TRBJ1-4|NA
CSDGGDTYEKLFF
TGCAGCGATGGCGGGGATACGTATGAAAAACTGTTTTTT
>TRBV15|NA|TRBJ1-5|NA
CATSPGYQPQHF
TGTGCCACCAGCCCAGGGTACCAGCCCCAGCATTTT
>TRBV3-1/TRBV3-2|NA|TRBJ2-5|NA
CATETFKETQYF
TGTGCCACCGAGACTTTTAAAGAGACCCAGTACTTC
>TRBV5-1|few|TRBJ1-6|TRBD1
CASSAGDSSYNSPLHF
TGCGCCAGCAGCGCCGGGGACAGCTCCTATAATTCACCCCTCCACTTT
>TRBV6-2/TRBV6-3|few|TRBJ2-1|NA
CASSQASEQFF
TGTGCCAGCAGTCAAGCGAGTGAGCAGTTCTTC
>TRBV10-1|NA|TRBJ2-2|TRBD2
CASSGAAGASNTGELFF
TGCGCCAGCAGTGGCGCAGCGGGGGCTTCGAACACCGGGGAGCTGTTTTTT
>TRBV27|NA|TRBJ2-2|NA
CASAHGPQGELFF
TGTGCCAGCGCCCACGGACCTCAAGGGGAGCTGTTTTTT
>TRBV6-5|once|TRBJ1-2|TRBD1
CASATGTGYSYGYTF
TGTGCCAGCGCGACCGGGACAGGGTATTCGTATGGCTACACCTTC
>TRBV5-4|NA|TRBJ2-5|TRBD2
CASSLEPRLPIAGGGETQYF
TGTGCCAGCAGCTTGGAACCCCGTCTTCCTATAGCGGGGGGTGGGGAGACCCAGTACTTC
>TRBV4-1|NA|TRBJ1-1|NA
CASSLRRLNTEAFF
TGCGCCAGCAGCTTACGACGGTTGAACACTGAAGCTTTCTTT
>TRBV4-1|NA|TRBJ1-6|NA
CASSQDAGRQSPLHF
TGCGCCAGCAGCCAAGATGCCGGGAGGCAGTCACCCCTCCACTTT
>TRBV28|few|TRBJ1-5|NA
CASNKILSNQPQHF
TGTGCCAGCAATAAAATCCTTAGCAATCAGCCCCAGCATTTT